One and the same sample provided the 27 T cell receptor beta chains below, sequenced in a study of blood T cell repertoires in COVID-19. The data were produced by immunoSEQ multiplex PCR, yet TCRdb's version contains in-frame clones alone and is incomplete. This table has approximately 500,000 clones, roughly 90% appearing once. Sequencing input: PBMCs or T cells enriched from blood (not recorded which). These receptors were obtained from a woman aged 40 to 50 who had recovered from COVID-19.

The chain's CDR3 is CASSFRQGSTEAFF. The CDR3 DNA reads TGTGCCAGCAGTTTTCGGCAGGGGAGCACTGAAGCTTTCTTT. The rearrangement uses TRBV27 and TRBJ1-1; a possible D gene is TRBD1 (6 bases). Germline lookup yields CDR1 MNHEY and CDR2 SMNVEV (reference sequence). V was cut by 3 bases and J by 4 bases, with 12 bases left in between. This CDR3 is 14 amino acids long.

V and J are TRBV29-1 and TRBJ1-2, with D perhaps TRBD1 (6 bases). V lost 7 bases, J lost 2 bases, and 17 bases lay in between. CDR1 and CDR2 from the germline V gene are SQVTM and ANQGSEA. The CDR3 runs 14 residues. The chain's CDR3 is CSALPQGFNYGYTF. The CDR3 DNA reads TGCAGCGCCTTACCACAGGGATTCAACTATGGCTACACCTTC.

The V gene is TRBV10-3, the J gene TRBJ1-2; D not certain. This CDR3 spans 16 amino acids. Trimming pared 0 bases from V and 4 bases from J, leaving 15 bases between. Germline lookup yields CDR1 ENHRY and CDR2 SYGVKD. The CDR3 region is CAISESNSAGSYGYTF. CDR3 bases: TGTGCCATCAGTGAGTCGAACTCAGCGGGTAGCTATGGCTACACCTTC.

The chain uses TRBV12-3 or TRBV12-4 and TRBJ1-1; 7 nucleotides match TRBD1. This CDR3 has 13 residues. Trimming at V came to 7 bases and at J to 7 bases, leaving 9 bases not matched to a gene. CDR3 loop: CASNYYGTDEAFF. CDR3 nucleotides: TGTGCCAGCAACTACTACGGGACAGATGAAGCTTTCTTT.

In nucleotides, the CDR3 is TGTGCCACCAGTGAGGCTCCCGGGACAGGGGGCTTTTGGAATCAGCCCCAGCATTTT. It yields the protein CATSEAPGTGGFWNQPQHF. V gene TRBV24-1 combines with J gene TRBJ1-5, with 12 bases identical to TRBD1. The length of the CDR3 is 19 residues. Trimming cost V 4 bases and J 4 bases; bases outside gene matches: 13. CDR1 and CDR2 from the germline V gene are KGHDR and SFDVKD.

The rearrangement links TRBV7-9 to TRBJ2-1; 8 bases fit TRBD2. Trimming took 1 base from V and 4 from J; bases not matched to a gene: 9. Germline assignment: CDR1 SEHNR and CDR2 FQNEAQ (reference sequence). The CDR3 spans 17 residues. CDR3 protein: CASSLGRAGEGYNEQFF. Written as DNA, the CDR3 is TGTGCCAGCAGCTTAGGGAGAGCGGGAGAAGGGTACAATGAGCAGTTCTTC.

The V call is TRBV4-3, the J call TRBJ1-2; no definite D call. Germline V lookup: CDR1 LGHNA, CDR2 YSLEER. The V end was cut by 4 bases, the J end by 0 bases, with 6 bases between. The CDR3 sequence is 13 residues long. The CDR3 DNA follows: TGCGCCAGCAGCCCATCAACTAACTATGGCTACACCTTC. This encodes CASSPSTNYGYTF.

This chain joins TRBV19 and TRBJ2-2, with D maybe TRBD2 (5 bases). The V end was cut by 4 bases, the J end by 0 bases, with 12 bases between. There are 16 residues in the CDR3. Per the germline V gene, CDR1 is LNHDA and CDR2 is SQIVND (reference sequence). DNA for the CDR3: TGTGCCAGTAGTACCCTAGCTGCTACGAACACCGGGGAGCTGTTTTTT. This sequence encodes CASSTLAATNTGELFF.

V and J are TRBV29-1 and TRBJ1-2, with unresolved D. The V end was cut by 8 bases, the J end by 8 bases, with 9 bases between. The CDR3 is 9 amino acids. The germline gives CDR1 SQVTM, CDR2 ANQGSEA. CDR3 sequence: CSSLEGYTF. In DNA form, the CDR3 reads TGCAGCTCTTTGGAGGGCTACACCTTC.

The gene calls are TRBV7-9 and TRBJ1-2, with D tentatively TRBD1 (5 bases). The germline V and J ends were trimmed by 8 bases and 7 bases, with 14 bases remaining between them. The CDR3 is made up of 12 amino acids. Germline CDR1 is SEHNR and CDR2 is FQNEAQ (reference sequence). In nucleotides, the CDR3 is TGTGCCAGCCCTTCCCCCAGGGCTGGCTACACCTTC. Translating gives CASPSPRAGYTF.

Only a few counts were recorded for this clone. The CDR3 sequence: CASYPAVKYQPQHF. The CDR3 DNA reads TGTGCCAGCTACCCGGCGGTAAAGTATCAGCCCCAGCATTTT. The rearrangement joins TRBV28 to TRBJ1-5; D unresolved. V was cut by 8 bases and J by 5 bases, with 16 bases left in between. The length of the CDR3 is 14 residues. Looked up from germline, CDR1 is MDHEN and CDR2 is SYDVKM. Full variable domain (rest looked up from reference TRBV28 and TRBJ1-5): DVKVTQSSRYLVKRTGEKVFLECVQDMDHENMFWYRQDPGLGLRLIYFSYDVKMKEKGDIPEGYSVSREKKERFSLILESASTNQTSMYLCASYPAVKYQPQHFGDGTRLSIL.

The chain links TRBV7-8 to TRBJ1-5, with D possibly being TRBD1 (5 bases). The V end was cut by 4 bases, the J end by 0 bases, with 13 bases between. CDR1 and CDR2 (germline): SGHVS, FQNEAQ. The CDR3 is 16 amino acids. CDR3 protein: CASSSLQVYSNQPQHF. The CDR3 nucleotides read TGTGCCAGCAGCTCACTACAGGTTTATAGCAATCAGCCCCAGCATTTT. The entire variable domain, with the rest obtained from reference TRBV7-8 and TRBJ1-5, is as follows: GAGVSQSPRYKVAKRGQDVALRCDPISGHVSLFWYQQALGQGPEFLTYFQNEAQLDKSGLPSDRFFAERPEGSVSTLKIQRTQQEDSAVYLCASSSLQVYSNQPQHFGDGTRLSIL.

As DNA, the CDR3 is TGTGCCAGCGAATTCGACAGGGTGGGCACTGAAGCTTTCTTT. This translates into CASEFDRVGTEAFF. This sequence joins TRBV2 and TRBJ1-1; 7 nucleotides align to TRBD1. With V trimmed by 8 bases and J by 4 bases, 10 bases remained unmatched. The CDR3 sequence is 14 residues long. Germline assignment: CDR1 SNHLY and CDR2 FYNNEI.

This clone was detected only once. The V call is TRBV7-9, the J call TRBJ1-2; D gene ambiguous. The CDR3 has 15 residues. Looked up from germline, CDR1 is SEHNR and CDR2 is FQNEAQ (reference sequence). Trimming left V 3 bases short and J 4 bases short, with 15 bases between. As DNA, the CDR3 is TGTGCCAGCAGCTTCGGAGGGTCCCCCTTCTATGGCTACACCTTC. The encoded protein is CASSFGGSPFYGYTF.

The CDR3 DNA follows: TGTGCCAGCTCACTTCACCGGGAAATGAACACTGAAGCTTTCTTT. Protein product: CASSLHREMNTEAFF. The genes are TRBV18 and TRBJ1-1, with D unclear. This CDR3 is 15 amino acids long. V was cut by 4 bases and J by 0 bases, with 12 bases left in between. Germline CDR1 is KGHSH and CDR2 is LQKENI.

This sequence joins TRBV3-1 (or the pseudogene TRBV3-2) and TRBJ2-5; 7 positions match TRBD1. With 0 bases clipped from V and 5 bases from J, the junction kept 6 bases outside the gene matches. Germline CDR1 is LGHDT and CDR2 is YNNKEL (reference sequence). The CDR3 covers 15 residues. CDR3 nucleotide sequence: TGTGCCAGCAGCCAAGATACAGGGGAGTGGGAGACCCAGTACTTC. This sequence encodes CASSQDTGEWETQYF.

The chain is built from TRBV10-3 and TRBJ2-7, with a tentative D call TRBD2 (5 bases). The CDR3 totals 12 residues. The germline V gene encodes CDR1 ENHRY and CDR2 SYGVKD. The V and J ends lost 7 bases and 5 bases respectively, with 12 bases between them. The DNA of the CDR3 is TGTGCCATCAACGGCGGGCGGGACGAGCAGTACTTC. It is translated as CAINGGRDEQYF.

Details on this clone: Relative to the germline gene, one junction end is altered; a read error may explain this. The chain carries TRBV19 and TRBJ1-1; D is unclear. Germline V gene data show CDR1 as LNHDA and CDR2 as SQIVND (reference sequence). The CDR3 totals 12 residues. The CDR3 here is CVSARRDTEAFF. CDR3 bases: TGTGTCAGTGCCAGGCGTGACACTGAAGCTTTCTTT.

V gene TRBV2 combines with J gene TRBJ1-2, with a weak D call TRBD1 (5 bases). Trimming took 6 bases from V and 4 from J, leaving 18 bases between them. The CDR3 has 15 amino acids. Germline V gene data show CDR1 as SNHLY and CDR2 as FYNNEI. CDR3 nucleotide sequence: TGTGCCAGCAGGGGGTTTGAACAGCAGGGCTATGGCTACACCTTC. Its translation is CASRGFEQQGYGYTF.

Points on this clone: Other DNA sequences in this sample translate to the same CDR3. The CDR3, as DNA: TGTGCCAGCAGCCAAGAAGCTGGGAACACTGAAGCTTTCTTT. This sequence encodes CASSQEAGNTEAFF. The chain combines TRBV3-1 (or the pseudogene TRBV3-2) with TRBJ1-1, with D unclear. Trimming left V 0 bases short and J 1 base short, with 6 bases between. CDR3 length: 14 amino acids. Germline V gene sequence: CDR1 LGHDT, CDR2 YNNKEL (reference sequence).

The table lists this clone with a count of one. The chain employs TRBV7-9 and TRBJ2-7; D is uncertain. This CDR3 is 16 amino acids long. Germline CDR1 is SEHNR and CDR2 is FQNEAQ (reference sequence). The V end lost 3 bases, the J end lost 3 bases, and 18 bases lay between the germline ends. CDR3 in amino acids: CASSFVRRQDDYEQYF. In DNA, the CDR3 is TGTGCCAGCAGCTTCGTCCGTCGGCAGGATGACTACGAGCAGTACTTC.

A single count supports this clone. The chain is built from TRBV28 and TRBJ2-3, with D uncertain. Trimming left V 7 bases short and J 0 bases short, with 11 bases between. Germline-derived CDR1 and CDR2 are MDHEN and SYDVKM. The CDR3 is made up of 14 amino acids. CDR3 protein: CASTIGSSTDTQYF. For the CDR3, the DNA is TGTGCCAGCACCATCGGGTCTAGCACAGATACGCAGTATTTT. The entire variable domain, with the rest obtained from reference TRBV28 and TRBJ2-3, is as follows: DVKVTQSSRYLVKRTGEKVFLECVQDMDHENMFWYRQDPGLGLRLIYFSYDVKMKEKGDIPEGYSVSREKKERFSLILESASTNQTSMYLCASTIGSSTDTQYFGPGTRLTVL.

This clone was detected once. The chain joins TRBV3-1 (or the pseudogene TRBV3-2) to TRBJ2-5; perhaps TRBD2 as D (6 bases). The V and J ends lost 2 bases and 7 bases respectively, with 11 bases between them. Germline values: CDR1 LGHDT, CDR2 YNNKEL (reference sequence). This CDR3 comprises 13 residues. This chain's CDR3 is CASSQMGGGTQYF. CDR3 bases: TGTGCCAGCAGCCAAATGGGGGGTGGGACCCAGTACTTC.

This clone has only one observation. This chain links TRBV6-6 with TRBJ1-1, with D perhaps TRBD1 (5 bases). The germline CDR1 and CDR2 sequences are MNHNY and SVGAGI (reference sequence). The CDR3 loop spans 11 amino acids. Here the CDR3 DNA reads TGTGCGACAGCGTCGAACACTGAAGCTTTCTTT. It translates to CATASNTEAFF.

The chain couples TRBV12-3 or TRBV12-4 to TRBJ2-5; 13 bases agree with TRBD2. J gave up 6 bases and V 6 bases, and 1 base lay outside the gene matches. The CDR3 spans 13 residues. CDR3 nucleotide sequence: TGTGCCAGCAGGGGACTAGCGGGGAAGACCCAGTACTTC. Its translation is CASRGLAGKTQYF.

The chain carries TRBV19 and TRBJ1-6, with D possibly being TRBD1 (6 bases). Germline V gene sequence: CDR1 LNHDA, CDR2 SQIVND (reference sequence). The CDR3 runs to 14 residues. V lost 4 bases to trimming and J lost 5 bases, with 9 bases between them. CDR3 nucleotide sequence: TGTGCCAGTAGTACCGCAGGGGATAATTCACCCCTCCACTTT. Its translation: CASSTAGDNSPLHF. Together with reference TRBV19 and TRBJ1-6, the CDR3 gives the full variable domain: DGGITQSPKYLFRKEGQNVTLSCEQNLNHDAMYWYRQDPGQGLRLIYYSQIVNDFQKGDIAEGYSVSREKKESFPLTVTSAQKNPTAFYLCASSTAGDNSPLHFGNGTRLTVT.

Turning to this clone: Other nucleotide sequences in the sample specify the same CDR3. The genes are TRBV7-2 and TRBJ2-7; D unresolved. This CDR3 has 11 amino acids. Germline-derived CDR1 and CDR2 are SGHTA and FQGNSA. The V end was cut by 4 bases, the J end by 3 bases, with 4 bases between. This chain's CDR3 is CASSSLYEQYF. CDR3 sequence (DNA): TGTGCCAGCAGCTCCCTCTACGAGCAGTACTTC.